The next 9 T cell receptor beta chains were all read from a single sample in a study of cytomegalovirus exposure and HLA in healthy donors. Researchers ran the PCR with 60 Vbeta and 13 Jbeta primers. Only in-frame clones appear in the TCRdb table, and some are missing; sequencing was by immunoSEQ multiplex PCR. The repertoire has around 30,000 clones, around 40% of them found once; the top ten carry 1.5% to 2.5%. The sample taken for sequencing was PBMCs. All receptors derive from a woman aged 50 to 60 in good health and CMV-seronegative.

This clone was observed a single time. The chain joins TRBV21-1 to TRBJ2-1; the table's D call, TRBD2, was not checked against the DNA. TRBV21-1 is reported as a pseudogene. The CDR3 contains 18 residues. The CDR3 DNA follows: TGTGCCAGCAGCAAGCGGGCTCCTAGCGGGAGCTCCTACAATGAGCAGTTCTTC. Protein product: CASSKRAPSGSSYNEQFF.

The V gene is TRBV28, the J gene TRBJ2-1; 12 nucleotides agree with TRBD2. Trimming at V came to 7 bases and at J to 2 bases, leaving 15 bases not matched to a gene. The length of the CDR3 is 19 residues. Looked up from germline, CDR1 is MDHEN and CDR2 is SYDVKM. The CDR3 sequence is CASIDGASGRAGAYNEQFF. The CDR3 nucleotides are TGTGCCAGCATCGACGGTGCTAGCGGGAGGGCCGGAGCCTACAATGAGCAGTTCTTC.

This clone came up a few times. The gene calls are TRBV14 and TRBJ2-7; possibly TRBD1 for D (6 bases). Trimming cost V 4 bases and J 6 bases, with 16 bases left between them. This CDR3 has 14 amino acids. In germline, CDR1 is SGHDN, CDR2 FVKESK. The CDR3 sequence: CASSPRGQGREQYF. CDR3 bases: TGTGCCAGCAGCCCCAGGGGCCAAGGGCGCGAGCAGTACTTC.

This clone has just a few counts. V usage is TRBV19 and J usage is TRBJ1-2; 7 bases are a match to TRBD1. Trimming took 5 bases from V and 8 from J; bases not matched to a gene: 5. The CDR3 loop spans 12 amino acids. Germline CDR1 and CDR2: LNHDA and SQIVND (reference sequence). DNA of the CDR3: TGTGCCAGTAGTCTCAGACAGGGAGGCTACACCTTC. Its translation is CASSLRQGGYTF.

The rearrangement joins TRBV27 to TRBJ2-1; 9 positions agree with TRBD1. V was clipped by 6 bases and J by 0 bases; unmatched bases: 6. Germline CDR1 MNHEY, CDR2 SMNVEV (reference sequence). The CDR3 sequence is 16 residues long. CDR3 sequence reads: CASSFRQGVSYNEQFF. DNA of the CDR3: TGTGCCAGCAGCTTCCGACAGGGGGTCTCCTACAATGAGCAGTTCTTC.

J is TRBJ2-7 and V is TRBV9, with 7 bases that match TRBD2. This CDR3 is 14 amino acids long. V gave up 0 bases and J gave up 4 bases; unmatched junction bases: 4. The V gene's germline CDR1 is SGDLS and CDR2 YYNGEE. The CDR3 is CASSVAGEGYEQYF. In DNA, the CDR3 is TGTGCCAGCAGCGTAGCCGGGGAGGGATACGAGCAGTACTTC. Full variable domain (missing parts from reference TRBV9 and TRBJ2-7): DSGVTQTPKHLITATGQRVTLRCSPRSGDLSVYWYQQSLDQGLQFLIQYYNGEERAKGNILERFSAQQFPDLHSELNLSSLELGDSALYFCASSVAGEGYEQYFGPGTRLTVT.

The gene calls are TRBV7-6 and TRBJ2-4; 7 nucleotides line up with TRBD2. The V segment lost 3 bases and the J segment 7 bases; nucleotides outside the gene matches: 9. This CDR3 spans 15 amino acids. Germline V gene lookup returns CDR1 SGHVS and CDR2 FNYEAQ. CDR3 loop: CASSLGGGYGNIQYF. For the CDR3, the DNA is TGTGCCAGCAGCTTGGGCGGGGGTTACGGGAACATTCAGTACTTC.

There are a few counts of this clone. The chain combines TRBV5-4 with TRBJ2-5; 16 bases map to TRBD2. CDR1 and CDR2 (germline): SGHNT, YYREEE (reference sequence). V was clipped by 8 bases and J by 4 bases; unmatched bases: 2. The length of the CDR3 is 14 residues. The CDR3 region has the DNA TGTGCCAGTGGGACTAGCGGGAGGGGAGAGACCCAGTACTTC. Encoded protein: CASGTSGRGETQYF.

This rearrangement joins TRBV6-1 to TRBJ2-5, with 11 bases lining up with TRBD2. The J call may be in error: the DNA end matches TRBJ2-7 better. From germline, CDR1 is MNHNS and CDR2 SASEGT. The CDR3 totals 15 residues. The CDR3 loop reads CASSITSGGSYEQYF. In DNA form, the CDR3 reads TGTGCCAGCAGTATAACTAGCGGGGGCTCCTACGAGCAGTACTTC.